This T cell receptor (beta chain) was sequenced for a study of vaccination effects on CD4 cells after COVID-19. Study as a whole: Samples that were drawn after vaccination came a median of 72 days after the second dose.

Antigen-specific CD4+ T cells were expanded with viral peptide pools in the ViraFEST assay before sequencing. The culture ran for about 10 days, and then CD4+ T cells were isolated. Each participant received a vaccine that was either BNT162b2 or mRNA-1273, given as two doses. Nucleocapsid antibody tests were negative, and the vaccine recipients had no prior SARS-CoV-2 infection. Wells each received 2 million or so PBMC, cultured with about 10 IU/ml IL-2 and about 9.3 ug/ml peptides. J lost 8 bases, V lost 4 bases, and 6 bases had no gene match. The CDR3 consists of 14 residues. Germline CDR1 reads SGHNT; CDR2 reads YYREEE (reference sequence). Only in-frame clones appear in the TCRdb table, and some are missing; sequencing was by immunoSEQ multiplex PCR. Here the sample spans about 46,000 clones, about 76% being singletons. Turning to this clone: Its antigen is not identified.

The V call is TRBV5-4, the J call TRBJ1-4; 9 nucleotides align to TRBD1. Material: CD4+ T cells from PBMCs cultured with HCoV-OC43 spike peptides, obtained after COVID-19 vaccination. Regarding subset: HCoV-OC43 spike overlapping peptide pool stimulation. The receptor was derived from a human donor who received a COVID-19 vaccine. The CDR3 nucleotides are TGTGCCAGCAGCCAACAGGGGGCGGCGGAAAAACTGTTTTTT. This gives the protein CASSQQGAAEKLFF.